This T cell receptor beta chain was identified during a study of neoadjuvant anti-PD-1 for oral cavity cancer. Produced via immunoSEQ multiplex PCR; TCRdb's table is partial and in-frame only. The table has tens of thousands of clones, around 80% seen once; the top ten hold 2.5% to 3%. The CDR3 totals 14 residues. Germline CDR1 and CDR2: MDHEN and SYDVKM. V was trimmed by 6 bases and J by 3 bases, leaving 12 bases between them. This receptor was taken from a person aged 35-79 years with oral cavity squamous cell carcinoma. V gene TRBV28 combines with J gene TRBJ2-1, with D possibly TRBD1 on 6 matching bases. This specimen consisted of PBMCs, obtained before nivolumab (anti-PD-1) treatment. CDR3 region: CASSARQDYNEQFF. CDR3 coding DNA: TGTGCCAGCAGCGCGAGACAGGACTACAATGAGCAGTTCTTC.